This T cell receptor (beta chain) was documented in a study of shared clonotypes between healthy human individuals. Regarding the study as a whole: Sampling was confined to blood; repertoires within tissues likely differ.

Sequencing was performed with immunoSEQ multiplex PCR; in TCRdb, only in-frame clones are kept and a portion is missing. The sample carries approximately 500,000 clones, roughly 80% recorded once. Germline CDR1 reads SGHTA; CDR2 reads FQGNSA. This CDR3 contains 11 residues. V lost 2 bases and J lost 11; bases outside the gene matches: 1. In the case of this clone: What it recognizes is unknown.

V and J are TRBV7-2 and TRBJ2-7; 9 bases are shared with TRBD2. The source of this sequence is a woman aged 40 to 50 in good health. Some clones in this sample may be carry-over from other donors' samples. Sequencing was done on a sample of PBMCs. The CDR3 DNA reads TGTGCCAGCAGCTTATCTAGCGGGAAGTACTTC. It is translated as CASSLSSGKYF.